Listed below are T cell receptor beta chains from one sample, sequenced in a study of siplizumab effects on memory and regulatory T cells. Clones were sequenced by immunoSEQ multiplex PCR, and TCRdb holds only the in-frame ones, with some missing. The sample yields 95,000 to 130,000 clones, roughly 94% seen once. Sequences were obtained from non-Treg CD4+ T cells sorted from blood. The source is a human donor in good health. CDR3s include the opening cysteine and the closing phenylalanine or tryptophan. Fields, in order: V gene, D gene, J gene, clone size, CDR3 protein, CDR3 DNA. The D gene is left open where the match is weak. Some rows have no size entry. The others give once, few or many, or a class for an expanded clone.

v_gene: TRBV6-1
d_gene: NA
j_gene: TRBJ1-4
abundance: NA
CDR3aa: CASSDGRTNEKLFF
CDR3nt: TGTGCCAGCAGTGACGGGAGAACTAATGAAAAACTGTTTTTT

v_gene: TRBV15
d_gene: NA
j_gene: TRBJ1-3
abundance: NA
CDR3aa: CATSTGDSSGNTIYF
CDR3nt: TGTGCCACCAGCACCGGTGACAGCTCTGGAAACACCATATATTTT

v_gene: TRBV30
d_gene: TRBD2
j_gene: TRBJ2-2
abundance: NA
CDR3aa: CAWETSGIVTGELFF
CDR3nt: TGTGCCTGGGAAACTAGCGGGATAGTCACCGGGGAGCTGTTTTTT

v_gene: TRBV4-2
d_gene: NA
j_gene: TRBJ1-5
abundance: NA
CDR3aa: CASSQDMGKVSNQPQHF
CDR3nt: TGTGCCAGCAGCCAAGATATGGGAAAGGTAAGCAATCAGCCCCAGCATTTT

v_gene: TRBV11-2
d_gene: NA
j_gene: TRBJ2-7
abundance: NA
CDR3aa: CASSLLLGSAYEQYF
CDR3nt: TGTGCCAGCAGCTTATTGTTAGGATCAGCCTACGAGCAGTACTTC

v_gene: TRBV2
d_gene: TRBD1
j_gene: TRBJ2-7
abundance: once
CDR3aa: CASREGQGFHEQYF
CDR3nt: TGTGCCAGCAGAGAGGGACAGGGGTTCCACGAGCAGTACTTC

v_gene: TRBV7-2
d_gene: TRBD2
j_gene: TRBJ2-7
abundance: NA
CDR3aa: CASSRTSGGYEQYF
CDR3nt: TGTGCCAGCAGCCGGACTAGCGGGGGTTACGAGCAGTACTTC

v_gene: TRBV11-2
d_gene: TRBD2
j_gene: TRBJ2-7
abundance: NA
CDR3aa: CASSRLAGVGSYEQYF
CDR3nt: TGTGCCAGCAGCCGATTAGCGGGAGTCGGGTCCTACGAGCAGTACTTC

v_gene: TRBV7-9
d_gene: NA
j_gene: TRBJ1-3
abundance: NA
CDR3aa: CASSPPGGSYYSGNTIYF
CDR3nt: TGTGCCAGCAGCCCGCCGGGGGGTTCTTATTACTCTGGAAACACCATATATTTT

v_gene: TRBV29-1
d_gene: TRBD1
j_gene: TRBJ2-3
abundance: NA
CDR3aa: CSVEIQGGSDTQYF
CDR3nt: TGCAGCGTTGAAATACAGGGGGGTTCAGATACGCAGTATTTT